This T cell receptor beta chain was observed in a study of pediatric ulcerative colitis. Worth noting for this clone: Its antigen remains unknown.

During colonoscopy, one to two rectal pinch biopsies were collected. Notes on the study in general: Blood samples from a couple of patients yielded substantially fewer templates and were excluded from blood-rectal overlap analysis.

This table comes from immunoSEQ multiplex PCR, and its TCRdb copy is limited to in-frame clones, with some not included. The sample contains 15,000 to 20,000 clones, around 70% of which appear only once. The CDR3 runs 14 residues. The germline CDR1 and CDR2 sequences are SGHAT and FQNNGV. The V end was cut by 0 bases, the J end by 8 bases, with 11 bases between. The source material was gut tissue. The sequence was obtained from a girl aged 10 to 17 with moderate ulcerative colitis. The chain joins TRBV11-2 to TRBJ2-1, with D tentatively TRBD1 or TRBD2 (5 bases each). CDR3 sequence: CASSLDWGPDEQFF. Here the CDR3 DNA reads TGTGCCAGCAGCTTAGATTGGGGACCCGATGAGCAGTTCTTC.